Shown below are 11 T cell receptor beta chains from a single sample sequenced in a study of metastatic and nonmetastatic thyroid tumors. TCRdb reanalyzed the PCR reads with MiXCR. The sample shows about 4,500 clones, around 30% of them seen only once. Each patient came to thyroid surgery without any prior treatment (of any kind). Sequenced material: adjacent normal tissue. These receptors were collected from a male donor with papillary thyroid cancer or a benign thyroid nodule (not recorded which). Some clones in this sample may be carry-over from other donors' samples.

The genes are TRBV7-8 and TRBJ2-6, with TRBD1 matching over 7 bases. Germline V gives CDR1 SGHVS, CDR2 FQNEAQ. Trimming removed 6 bases from V and 0 bases from J; junction bases left unmatched: 11. This CDR3 comprises 18 residues. The CDR3 sequence: CASSPQGLDFSGANVLTF. CDR3 in DNA: TGTGCCAGCAGTCCACAGGGGCTGGACTTCTCTGGGGCCAACGTCCTGACTTTC.

This clone was observed a few times. V is TRBV6-2 or TRBV6-3 and J is TRBJ1-1, with D unresolved. CDR1 is MNHEY, CDR2 SVGEGT, per germline. The germline V and J ends were trimmed by 5 bases and 1 base, with 8 bases remaining between them. There are 13 residues in the CDR3. As DNA, the CDR3 is TGTGCCAGCAGTCCCTCAGGGAACACTGAAGCTTTCTTT. Protein product: CASSPSGNTEAFF.

This chain links TRBV6-2 or TRBV6-3 with TRBJ2-1; 11 positions agree with TRBD2. CDR1 and CDR2 (germline): MNHEY, SVGEGT. The J segment lost 6 bases and the V segment lost 4 bases, leaving 5 bases of the junction unmatched. The CDR3 contains 15 residues. The chain's CDR3 is CASSLMGTSGNEQFF. CDR3 DNA sequence: TGTGCCAGCAGTTTGATGGGGACTAGCGGCAATGAGCAGTTCTTC.

This clone was seen a few times. This sequence joins TRBV11-2 and TRBJ2-3; 9 positions match TRBD2. Germline assignment: CDR1 SGHAT and CDR2 FQNNGV. The V gene end was trimmed by 5 bases and the J gene end by 4 bases; junction bases not matched to a gene: 16. The CDR3 contains 18 residues. The CDR3 loop is CASSPGEGREGDSDTQYF. In DNA, the CDR3 is TGTGCCAGCAGCCCCGGCGAGGGGCGGGAGGGCGATTCAGATACGCAGTATTTT.

This clone ranks as large. V gene TRBV6-1 combines with J gene TRBJ2-7; 7 bases align to TRBD1. The CDR3 is 15 residues long. Germline V gene data show CDR1 as MNHNS and CDR2 as SASEGT. Losses at the gene ends were 5 bases for V and 6 bases for J; bases not matched to a gene: 13. The DNA of the CDR3 is TGTGCCAGCAGTATCCTCCGGGACAGAAATTTCGAGCAGTACTTC. Encoded protein: CASSILRDRNFEQYF.

This clone is medium-sized. The chain joins TRBV12-3 or TRBV12-4 to TRBJ1-3, with no clear D. The CDR3 sequence is 13 residues long. V shed 1 base and J shed 2 bases, with 3 bases lying between them. In DNA form, the CDR3 reads TGTGCCAGCAGTTTAGTCCCTGGAAACACCATATATTTT. It yields the protein CASSLVPGNTIYF.

This clone has just a few counts. This sequence joins TRBV2 and TRBJ2-1; TRBD2 might be the D (6 bases). Looked up from germline, CDR1 is SNHLY and CDR2 is FYNNEI. The V gene lost 6 bases and the J gene lost 9 bases, with 6 bases spanning the gap. CDR3 length: 10 residues. The CDR3 region is CASRGGEQFF. The CDR3 DNA reads as TGTGCCAGCAGGGGGGGTGAGCAGTTCTTC.

This clone has only a few counts. This sequence joins TRBV6-1 and TRBJ2-2, with 7 bases fitting TRBD2. The junction had 1 base not matched to a gene; V was cut back by 0 bases and J by 6 bases. The germline gives CDR1 MNHNS, CDR2 SASEGT. This CDR3 contains 14 residues. The CDR3 here is CASSEAGGAGELFF. The CDR3 DNA follows: TGTGCCAGCAGTGAAGCGGGGGGGGCCGGGGAGCTGTTTTTT.

The V and J genes are TRBV7-2 and TRBJ2-5; D unclear. The J call may be incorrect, as the DNA end agrees better with TRBJ2-1. The CDR3 consists of 12 residues. Germline V gene lookup returns CDR1 SGHTA and CDR2 FQGNSA. The CDR3 bases are TGTGCCAGCAGCTCCTGGGTAAATGAGCAGTTCTTC. Its translation: CASSSWVNEQFF.

The gene calls are TRBV28 and TRBJ2-7; 10 nucleotides agree with TRBD2. Germline V lookup: CDR1 MDHEN, CDR2 SYDVKM. The V segment lost 6 bases and the J segment 2 bases; nucleotides outside the gene matches: 4. CDR3 size: 14 residues. The chain's CDR3 is CASREAGGPYEQYF. CDR3 DNA sequence: TGTGCCAGCAGAGAAGCGGGAGGGCCCTACGAGCAGTACTTC.

Comment on this clone: The junction does not match germline at one end; this may be a read error. V usage is TRBV28 and J usage is TRBJ2-7, with TRBD2 identical over 7 bases. The CDR3 consists of 14 residues. The germline CDR1 and CDR2 sequences are MDHEN and SYDVKM. The CDR3 sequence is CASRPLSGDYEKYF. The CDR3 nucleotides are TGTGCCAGCAGACCACTTTCGGGGGACTACGAGAAGTACTTC.